The clone carrying this T cell receptor beta chain turned up a few times. The antigen is not known. The authors amplified TCR beta CDR3 regions, and they did so from RNA transcripts for repertoire sequencing. Second-round multiplex PCR followed a first-round RT-PCR using HTBI primers. TCRdb recomputed calls from the multiplex PCR reads with MiXCR, one row per CDR3 protein. This sample has over a million distinct CDR3 sequences, with roughly 35% found just once. CDR1 and CDR2 (germline): SGHAT, FQNNGV. V lost 7 bases, J lost 5 bases, and 11 bases stayed unmatched. This CDR3 is 14 amino acids long. The sample originates from a study of Graves' ophthalmopathy and Graves' hyperthyroidism. Regarding the study as a whole: Among expanded thyroid clonotypes above 0.001 frequency, most also occurred in blood.

The V and J genes are TRBV11-2 and TRBJ2-7; TRBD2 matches 7 bases. The sequenced sample was peripheral blood or thyroid tissue (not recorded which). This TCR was sampled from an adult man with Graves' hyperthyroidism. The CDR3 nucleotides read TGTGCCAGCAAGGGAGGGAAGTTCACCCACGAGCAGTACTTC. This sequence encodes CASKGGKFTHEQYF.